Presented here are 18 T cell receptor beta chains from one specimen sequenced in a study of patients and donors after allogeneic stem cell transplantation. TCRdb re-derived calls from the RT-PCR reads in MiXCR, one entry per CDR3 protein. This table holds 150,000 to 250,000 distinct CDR3 sequences, around 41% found once. The sequenced material came from blood, either unsorted or a sorted T cell fraction (not recorded which). The receptors originated from a human donor who was either an allogeneic HSCT recipient or a stem cell or donor lymphocyte infusion donor (not recorded which). It is not recorded whose cells these are; they may come from a transplant donor.

The genes are TRBV18 and TRBJ1-6, with a weak D call TRBD1 (5 bases). The CDR3 is 15 amino acids. V was pared by 1 base and J by 4 bases, with 8 bases between. Germline lookup yields CDR1 KGHSH and CDR2 LQKENI. CDR3 in DNA: TGTGCCAGCTCACCACTTGGACATTATAATTCACCCCTCCACTTT. It codes for CASSPLGHYNSPLHF.

This clonotype was picked up a small number of times. The CDR3 nucleotides are TGTGCCAGCAGCTTGGCCGCCGCGACTACCCTTACCTACGAGCAGTACTTC. Residues: CASSLAAATTLTYEQYF. The V gene is TRBV5-5, the J gene TRBJ2-7; weak D call: TRBD2 (5 bases). V lost 0 bases, J lost 2 bases, and 18 bases lay in between. This CDR3 region has 17 residues. CDR1 and CDR2 (germline): SGHKS, YYEKEE (reference sequence).

This clonotype was counted between two and nine times. The chain recombines TRBV12-3 or TRBV12-4 with TRBJ1-2; a possible D gene is TRBD1 (6 bases). V lost 5 bases to trimming and J lost 8 bases, with 18 bases between them. CDR3 length: 14 amino acids. The CDR3 DNA reads TGTGCCAGCAGTCCCGGGACACTTCGTCCAGGCTACACCTTC. Translation gives CASSPGTLRPGYTF.

The DNA for the CDR3 is TGTGCCAGCAGTTACTCAGGCATGGAAACTTACGAGCAGTACTTC. Translated, it gives CASSYSGMETYEQYF. The chain uses TRBV6-6 and TRBJ2-7; the D is unclear. Germline CDR1 reads MNHNY; CDR2 reads SVGAGI (reference sequence). Trimming shortened V by 0 bases and J by 4 bases, and 13 bases separated the two germline ends. The CDR3 has 15 amino acids.

This clonotype was counted between two and nine times. V gene TRBV27 combines with J gene TRBJ1-2, with 7 bases aligning to TRBD1. Germline CDR1 and CDR2: MNHEY and SMNVEV (reference sequence). The CDR3 runs to 14 residues. The junction had 14 bases not matched to a gene; V was cut back by 6 bases and J by 10 bases. The CDR3 protein is CASRRTQGGTVYTF. DNA of the CDR3: TGTGCCAGCAGACGGACCCAGGGGGGGACTGTCTACACCTTC.

CDR3 nucleotide sequence: TGTGCCAGCAGTTTAAGGACAGAGAACACCGGGGAGCTGTTTTTT. Translating gives CASSLRTENTGELFF. V usage is TRBV27 and J usage is TRBJ2-2, with D possibly being TRBD1 (6 bases). This CDR3 contains 15 residues. Trimming shortened V by 2 bases and J by 1 base, and 8 bases separated the two germline ends. Germline V gene data show CDR1 as MNHEY and CDR2 as SMNVEV (reference sequence).

This clonotype was seen only a few times. The chain is built from TRBV12-3 or TRBV12-4 and TRBJ1-2; D may be TRBD1 (5 bases). CDR3 length: 16 amino acids. Trimming pared 3 bases from V and 6 bases from J, leaving 20 bases between. This CDR3 is CASSFRGRSSGDGYTF. The CDR3 region has the DNA TGTGCCAGCAGTTTTAGGGGACGTTCCTCGGGGGATGGCTACACCTTC.

The chain uses TRBV20-1 and TRBJ2-1; D remains unclear. Germline CDR1 reads DFQATT; CDR2 reads SNEGSKA (reference sequence). V lost 1 base, J lost 7 bases, and 11 bases lay in between. This CDR3 is 13 amino acids long. CDR3 protein: CSARGLFWNEQFF. The CDR3 coding sequence is TGCAGTGCTAGAGGCCTCTTTTGGAATGAGCAGTTCTTC.

This clonotype is medium-sized. The chain recombines TRBV12-3 or TRBV12-4 with TRBJ1-2, with D perhaps matching TRBD1 (6 bases). With 6 bases removed from V and 8 bases from J, the gap between germline ends came to 16 bases. This CDR3 has 13 amino acids. The CDR3 sequence is CASSPGDFGGYTF. The CDR3 coding sequence is TGTGCCAGCAGCCCAGGGGATTTTGGAGGCTACACCTTC.

This clonotype turned up a few times. J is TRBJ1-1 and V is TRBV6-5, with TRBD1 identical over 9 bases. This CDR3 has 15 residues. CDR1 and CDR2 from the germline V gene are MNHEY and SVGAGI. The J segment lost 4 bases and the V segment lost 5 bases, leaving 8 bases of the junction unmatched. CDR3 DNA sequence: TGTGCCAGCAGTCCTGGGACAGGGCAAGGCACTGAAGCTTTCTTT. This gives the protein CASSPGTGQGTEAFF.

The chain's CDR3 is CASNRETYEQYF. Written as DNA, the CDR3 is TGTGCCAGCAACAGGGAGACCTACGAGCAGTACTTC. V gene TRBV5-6 combines with J gene TRBJ2-7, with a possible D match to TRBD1 (6 bases). Trimming took 6 bases from V and 2 from J, leaving 9 bases between them. This CDR3 is built from 12 residues. The germline CDR1 and CDR2 sequences are SGHDT and YYEEEE.

This clonotype has more than one count but fewer than ten. The chain recombines TRBV20-1 with TRBJ2-6, with D perhaps TRBD1 (6 bases). The CDR3 is 13 residues long. V was shortened by 8 bases and J by 2 bases, with 10 bases between the two germline ends. Germline-derived CDR1 and CDR2 are DFQATT and SNEGSKA (reference sequence). CDR3 in DNA: TGCAGTCCCAGGACAGCTGGGGCCAACGTCCTGACTTTC. Its protein is CSPRTAGANVLTF.

The chain links TRBV4-3 to TRBJ2-1, with 10 bases fitting TRBD2. Trimming cost V 4 bases and J 2 bases; bases outside gene matches: 8. Germline V gene lookup returns CDR1 LGHNA and CDR2 YSLEER. The CDR3 totals 17 residues. The CDR3 DNA reads TGCGCCAGCAGCCGCGACTTTAGCGGGAGGACCTACAATGAGCAGTTCTTC. Protein sequence: CASSRDFSGRTYNEQFF.

This chain joins TRBV27 and TRBJ1-6; possibly TRBD1 for D (6 bases). This CDR3 comprises 16 residues. Germline loops: CDR1 MNHEY, CDR2 SMNVEV (reference sequence). The V and J ends lost 3 bases and 4 bases respectively, with 13 bases between them. The CDR3 reads CASSFGGTLYNSPLHF. The CDR3 DNA follows: TGTGCCAGCAGTTTTGGTGGGACACTTTATAATTCACCCCTCCACTTT.

V gene TRBV6-1 combines with J gene TRBJ1-3; unclear D gene. V was trimmed by 5 bases and J by 1 base, leaving 12 bases between them. Germline V gives CDR1 MNHNS, CDR2 SASEGT. This CDR3 is 15 amino acids long. The CDR3 region has the DNA TGTGCCAGCAGTCGGACGGTTTCTTCTGGAAACACCATATATTTT. Its translation is CASSRTVSSGNTIYF.

There are a few counts of this clonotype. The CDR3 bases are TGTGCCAGCAGTCCCGAAGGACTAGACAAATTTCGGTATGGCTACACCTTC. It encodes CASSPEGLDKFRYGYTF. The V call is TRBV3-1, the J call TRBJ1-2; D gene ambiguous. The ends were cut back, 6 bases at V and 5 bases at J, with 25 bases in the middle. This CDR3 region has 17 residues. Germline CDR1 reads LGHDT; CDR2 reads YNNKEL (reference sequence).

The gene calls are TRBV4-2 and TRBJ2-5; D gene uncertain. Germline V gene sequence: CDR1 LGHNA, CDR2 YNFKEQ. This CDR3 comprises 17 residues. V gave up 4 bases and J gave up 0 bases, with 18 bases separating them. Here the CDR3 DNA reads TGTGCCAGCAGCCTGTCGTTAGTGGCACTACACCAAGAGACCCAGTACTTC. It specifies CASSLSLVALHQETQYF.

This clonotype was seen a handful of times. This chain joins TRBV7-9 and TRBJ1-2; the match to TRBD1 covers 8 bases. V lost 3 bases, J lost 5 bases, and 5 bases stayed unmatched. CDR3 length equals 14 residues. The germline CDR1 and CDR2 sequences are SEHNR and FQNEAQ (reference sequence). CDR3 nucleotides: TGTGCCAGCAGCTTTTTGACAGGGGAGTATGGCTACACCTTC. This encodes CASSFLTGEYGYTF.